A single sample gave rise to the 8 T cell receptor beta chains below, sequenced in a study of Graves' ophthalmopathy and Graves' hyperthyroidism. The authors amplified TCR beta CDR3 regions from RNA transcripts. First-round RT-PCR used HTBI primers; second-round multiplex PCR followed. TCRdb recomputed calls from the multiplex PCR reads with MiXCR, one row per CDR3 protein. The repertoire consists of hundreds of thousands of distinct CDR3 sequences, with just over 40% occurring once and the leading ten covering 3.3%. The sample consisted of peripheral blood. The receptors were gathered from an adult man with Graves' ophthalmopathy.

This clonotype was counted ten times or more. The rearrangement joins TRBV7-8 to TRBJ2-7, with D unresolved. With 9 bases removed from V and 4 bases from J, the gap between germline ends came to 16 bases. CDR3 size: 13 residues. Germline loops: CDR1 SGHVS, CDR2 FQNEAQ. CDR3 amino acids: CASRSRAAYEQYF. For the CDR3, the DNA is TGTGCCAGTCGCTCCCGGGCTGCTTACGAGCAGTACTTC.

This clonotype turned up a few times. The V gene is TRBV30, the J gene TRBJ1-1; D may be TRBD1 (6 bases). CDR3 length equals 11 residues. Deletions cut 4 bases from V and 11 bases from J, with 14 bases between. Germline CDR1 and CDR2: GTSNPN and SVGIG (reference sequence). CDR3 in DNA: TGTGCCTGGACCCGACAGGTCCTGGCTTTCTTT. Translated: CAWTRQVLAFF.

The V and J genes are TRBV7-8 and TRBJ1-6; D is uncertain. CDR1 is SGHVS, CDR2 FQNEAQ, per germline. The CDR3 is 14 residues long. V lost 9 bases, J lost 2 bases, and 11 bases lay in between. CDR3 sequence: CASTSSTYNSPLHF. In nucleotides, the CDR3 is TGTGCCAGTACCAGCTCTACCTATAATTCACCCCTCCACTTT.

The chain combines TRBV24-1 with TRBJ2-5; the D is unclear. This CDR3 spans 11 amino acids. V gave up 5 bases and J gave up 7 bases, with 7 bases separating them. Germline assignment: CDR1 KGHDR and CDR2 SFDVKD. The CDR3 DNA reads as TGTGCCACCAGTGGGGAATTGACCCAGTACTTC. Translation: CATSGELTQYF.

This clonotype was recorded at least ten times. This chain connects TRBV7-2 to TRBJ1-1; maybe TRBD1 (5 bases). Germline values: CDR1 SGHTA, CDR2 FQGNSA. Between the trimmed V and J ends, which lost 3 bases and 4 bases, there was a span of 9 bases. CDR3 length equals 13 residues. The CDR3 bases are TGTGCCAGCAGCTTGGGACGGCTCACTGAAGCTTTCTTT. This codes for CASSLGRLTEAFF.

This clonotype was seen at least ten times. This chain uses TRBV10-3 with TRBJ2-5, with 9 bases aligning to TRBD1. CDR3 length: 18 amino acids. V was clipped by 2 bases and J by 1 base; unmatched bases: 11. The germline CDR1 and CDR2 sequences are ENHRY and SYGVKD. CDR3 coding DNA: TGTGCCATCAGTGAGGCTATCACGGGACAGGGAACCCAAGAGACCCAGTACTTC. As protein: CAISEAITGQGTQETQYF.

J is TRBJ2-5 and V is TRBV29-1; D possibly corresponds to TRBD2 (5 bases). This CDR3 has 13 amino acids. Trimming left V 8 bases short and J 1 base short, with 14 bases between. CDR1 is SQVTM, CDR2 ANQGSEA, per germline. CDR3 residues: CSWKNGVQETQYF. In DNA, the CDR3 is TGCAGCTGGAAAAACGGGGTCCAAGAGACCCAGTACTTC.

This chain connects TRBV2 to TRBJ2-5; 9 positions match TRBD1. The junction had 10 bases not matched to a gene; V was cut back by 8 bases and J by 6 bases. The length of the CDR3 is 14 residues. Germline V gene sequence: CDR1 SNHLY, CDR2 FYNNEI. The CDR3 reads CASCLGQGGQTQYF. The CDR3 DNA reads as TGTGCCAGCTGCCTGGGACAGGGCGGACAGACCCAGTACTTC.